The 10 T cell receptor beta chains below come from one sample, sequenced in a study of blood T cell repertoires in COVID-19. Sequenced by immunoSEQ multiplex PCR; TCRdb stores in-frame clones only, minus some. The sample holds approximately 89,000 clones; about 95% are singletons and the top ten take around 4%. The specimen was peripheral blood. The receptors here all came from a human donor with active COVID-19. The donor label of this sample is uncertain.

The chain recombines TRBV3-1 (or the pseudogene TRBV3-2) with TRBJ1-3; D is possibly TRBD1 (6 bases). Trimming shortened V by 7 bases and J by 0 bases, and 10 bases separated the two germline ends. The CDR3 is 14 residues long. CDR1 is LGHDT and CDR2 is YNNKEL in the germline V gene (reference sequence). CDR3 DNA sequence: TGTGCCAGCATCGGACAGAACTCTGGAAACACCATATATTTT. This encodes CASIGQNSGNTIYF.

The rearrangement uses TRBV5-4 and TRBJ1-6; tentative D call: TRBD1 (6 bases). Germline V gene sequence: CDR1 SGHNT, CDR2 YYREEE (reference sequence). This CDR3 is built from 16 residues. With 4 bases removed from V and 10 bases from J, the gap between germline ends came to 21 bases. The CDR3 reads CASSPETGPRGSPLHF. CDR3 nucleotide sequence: TGTGCCAGCAGCCCGGAGACAGGACCGCGCGGCTCACCCCTCCACTTT. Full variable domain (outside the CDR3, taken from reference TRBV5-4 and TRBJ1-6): ETGVTQSPTHLIKTRGQQVTLRCSSQSGHNTVSWYQQALGQGPQFIFQYYREEENGRGNFPPRFSGLQFPNYSSELNVNALELDDSALYLCASSPETGPRGSPLHFGNGTRLTVT.

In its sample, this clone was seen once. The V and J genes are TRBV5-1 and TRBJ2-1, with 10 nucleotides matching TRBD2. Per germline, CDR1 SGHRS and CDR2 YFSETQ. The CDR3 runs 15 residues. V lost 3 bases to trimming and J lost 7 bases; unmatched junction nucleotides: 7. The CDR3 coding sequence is TGCGCCAGCAGCTGGACGGGACTAGCGATAAATGAGCAGTTCTTC. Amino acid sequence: CASSWTGLAINEQFF.

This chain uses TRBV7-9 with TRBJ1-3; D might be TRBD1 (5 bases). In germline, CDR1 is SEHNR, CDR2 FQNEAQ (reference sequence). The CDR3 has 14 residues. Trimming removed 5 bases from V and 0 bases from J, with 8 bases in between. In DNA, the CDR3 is TGTGCCAGCAGCCGGGGGACCTCTGGAAACACCATATATTTT. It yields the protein CASSRGTSGNTIYF.

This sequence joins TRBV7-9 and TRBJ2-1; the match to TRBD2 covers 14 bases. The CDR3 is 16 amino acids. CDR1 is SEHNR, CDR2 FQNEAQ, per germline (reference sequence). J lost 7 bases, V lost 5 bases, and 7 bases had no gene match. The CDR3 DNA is TGTGCCAGCAGCATAGGGGGACTAGCGGGAGTGAATGAGCAGTTCTTC. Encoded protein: CASSIGGLAGVNEQFF.

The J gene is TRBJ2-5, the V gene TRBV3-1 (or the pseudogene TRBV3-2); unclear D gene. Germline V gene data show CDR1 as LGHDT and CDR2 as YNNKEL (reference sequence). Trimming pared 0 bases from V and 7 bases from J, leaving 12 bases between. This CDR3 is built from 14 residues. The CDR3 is CASSQDRPAGTQYF. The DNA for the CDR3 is TGTGCCAGCAGCCAAGATCGCCCAGCAGGGACCCAGTACTTC.

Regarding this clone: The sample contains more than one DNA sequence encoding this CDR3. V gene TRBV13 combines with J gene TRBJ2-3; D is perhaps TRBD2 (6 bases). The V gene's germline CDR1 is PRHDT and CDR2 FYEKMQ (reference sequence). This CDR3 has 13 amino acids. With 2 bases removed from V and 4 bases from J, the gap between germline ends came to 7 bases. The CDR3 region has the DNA TGTGCCAGCAGCTTATCGGGGGCAGATACGCAGTATTTT. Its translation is CASSLSGADTQYF.

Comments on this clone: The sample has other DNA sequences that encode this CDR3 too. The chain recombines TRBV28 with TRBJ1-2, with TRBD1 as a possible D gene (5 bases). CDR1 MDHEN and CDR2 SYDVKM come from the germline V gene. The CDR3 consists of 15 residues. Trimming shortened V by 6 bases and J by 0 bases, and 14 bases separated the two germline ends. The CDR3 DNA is TGTGCCAGCAGGGGTGGGGCGGGGACTAACTATGGCTACACCTTC. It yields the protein CASRGGAGTNYGYTF.

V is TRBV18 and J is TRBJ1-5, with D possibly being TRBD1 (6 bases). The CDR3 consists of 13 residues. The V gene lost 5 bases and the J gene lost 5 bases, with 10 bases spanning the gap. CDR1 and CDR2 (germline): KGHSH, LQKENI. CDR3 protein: CASSAQGDQPQHF. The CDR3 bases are TGTGCCAGCTCAGCACAGGGAGATCAGCCCCAGCATTTT.

The DNA of the CDR3 is TGTGCCAGCAGTGATGACGGTACCGGGACCATATATTTT. Its protein is CASSDDGTGTIYF. The chain combines TRBV6-2 or TRBV6-3 with TRBJ1-3; D call uncertain. CDR3 length: 13 amino acids. V was clipped by 5 bases and J by 10 bases, with 15 bases between them. CDR1 and CDR2 from the germline V gene are MNHEY and SVGEGT.